Sequencing of this T cell receptor (beta chain) was carried out in a study of cytotoxic CD8 clonotypes in ibrutinib-treated CLL. At the level of the study: Of the patients, about twelve were relapsed/refractory, about 15 treatment-naive and 17 IGHV unmutated. Mean per-sample yields comprised 255,043 productive templates and 94,082 productive rearrangements.

Worth noting for this clone: Its antigen is as yet unknown.

Study-wide findings and caveats: Private clonotypes, not public ones, expanded at ibrutinib response. Sampling times differed between sustained-remission and progressing patients.

V shed 7 bases, J shed 0 bases, and the junction held 12 bases outside the gene matches. This CDR3 has 17 amino acids. Germline V lookup: CDR1 MGHDK, CDR2 SYGVNS. Libraries were prepared by immunoSEQ multiplex PCR; TCRdb keeps only in-frame clonotypes and omits some of them. In the table there are roughly 220,000 clones, roughly 73% of which are singletons. This material consisted of PBMCs, taken after 12 months of ibrutinib treatment. This chain joins TRBV25-1 and TRBJ2-3; 8 bases are shared with TRBD2. The sequence derives from a human donor with chronic lymphocytic leukemia. The CDR3 protein is CASTPLREGPSTDTQYF. The CDR3 DNA sequence: TGTGCCAGCACTCCCCTACGGGAGGGCCCTAGCACAGATACGCAGTATTTT.